This T cell receptor (beta chain) was documented in a study of blood T cell repertoires in COVID-19 (dated by TCRdb to 2018 to 2020). With respect to the entire study: Samples covering the acute and convalescent phases of COVID-19 were provided by collaborators in the United States, Italy and Spain. The prospective study material was composed of cDNA or gDNA derived from T cells, B-cell-depleted T cells, or PBMCs. The repertoires were made available in a free public database intended to serve as a resource for research on the immune response to SARS-CoV-2. The dataset comprised deeply sampled blood TCRbeta repertoires from subjects exposed to, actively infected with, or recovered from COVID-19. Sample metadata almost always included a de-identified subject ID, COVID-19 status, age in years and sex. The samples were drawn from two sources: the first 160 participants of the ongoing ImmuneRACE study, and 1,254 subjects contributed by 6 global collaborators. Where available, HLA class I and class II types were obtained from metadata supplied by the sample provider rather than from assay-based typing. Summary of the overall study and its limitations: How much clinical and demographic metadata was included differed by source and by participant, and the metadata was provided uncurated.

Comments on this clone: Its antigen is unknown. Per-nucleotide qualities are absent, and no much larger clonotype sits a single base away.

In the germline V gene, CDR1 corresponds to SGHRS and CDR2 to YFSETQ. From cysteine to phenylalanine, the CDR3 is 15 amino acids long. The DNA shown is the 45-base CDR3, in frame from base 1. Trimming takes 4 bases from V and 4 bases from J, and the germline ends sit 17 bases apart. The immunoSEQ Assay, a bias-controlled multiplex PCR, was used to amplify TCRbeta CDR3 regions from genomic DNA. Processing in the source paper ran as follows. Nucleated cell counts per sample were estimated from amplification of reference gene primers within the assay. To quantify the absolute abundance of each unique TCRbeta CDR3 rearrangement, sequence reads were collapsed and filtered. For each sample, productive Simpson clonality was calculated as the square root of Simpson's diversity index over productive rearrangements. TCRdb obtained this table from immuneACCESS and retained in-frame rearrangements with V and J assigned. These tables miss some clones; where compared with another copy, unresolved V genes account for less than half of the shortfall, and the remainder is unexplained. V and J calls and clone size are copied from that table; D and trimming were computed from the DNA. This sample has about 220,000 clones in its table, and more than 65% of those were observed once. 9.7% of the sample goes to the ten largest clones.

The collaborating institutions used their own protocols to collect whole blood in K2EDTA tubes. For TCRbeta analysis, collaborators shipped samples in one of three forms: frozen whole blood, isolated PBMCs, or DNA extracted from either of those sample types. This TCR came from a man aged 45-60 years with active or convalescent COVID-19. Material for sequencing was peripheral blood. The chain joins TRBV5-1 to TRBJ1-2; the D gene cannot be resolved reliably. The CDR3 reads as follows: CASSLAIEGVYGYTF. The nucleotides read TGCGCCAGCAGCCTCGCCATCGAGGGAGTCTATGGCTACACCTTC.